The sequence of this T cell receptor (beta chain) was determined in a study of CD8 T cells in ankylosing spondylitis. A remark on this clonotype: Its specificity is not known.

Study conclusions and caveats: There was a TCR beta motif, made of eight highly homologous variants, that appeared characteristic of ankylosing spondylitis blood. Some motif variants had been reported before (in reactive arthritis synovial fluid and blood). In ankylosing spondylitis patients, matched synovial fluid reportedly showed significant enrichment of disease-linked clones.

With molecular barcodes, quantitative 5'-RACE was used to make the TCR beta libraries. TCRdb fed the 5' RACE reads into MiXCR, producing one record per CDR3 protein. The sample contains some 330,000 distinct CDR3 sequences, 6.5% to 10% of which appear only once. V shed 7 bases and J 4 bases; nucleotides not matched to a gene: 6. The germline gives CDR1 SGHVS, CDR2 FQNEAQ. The CDR3 contains 14 residues. The genes are TRBV7-8 and TRBJ2-5, with 10 bases aligning to TRBD1. Sequencing input: blood, either unsorted or a sorted T cell fraction (not recorded which). The TCR originated in a male donor with ankylosing spondylitis. CDR3 sequence reads: CASTDRGPAETQYF. CDR3 bases: TGTGCCAGCACTGACAGGGGGCCGGCAGAGACCCAGTACTTC.